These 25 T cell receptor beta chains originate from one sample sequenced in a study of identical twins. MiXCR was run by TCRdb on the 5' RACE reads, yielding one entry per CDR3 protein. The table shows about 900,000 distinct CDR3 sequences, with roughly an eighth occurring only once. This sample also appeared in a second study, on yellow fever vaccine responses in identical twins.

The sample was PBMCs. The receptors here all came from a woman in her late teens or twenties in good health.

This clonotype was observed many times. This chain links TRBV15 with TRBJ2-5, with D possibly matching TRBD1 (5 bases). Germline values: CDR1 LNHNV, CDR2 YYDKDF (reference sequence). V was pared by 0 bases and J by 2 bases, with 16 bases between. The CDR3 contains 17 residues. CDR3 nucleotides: TGTGCCACCAGCAGAGATTTGACAGATTCTCCTCAAGAGACCCAGTACTTC. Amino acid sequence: CATSRDLTDSPQETQYF.

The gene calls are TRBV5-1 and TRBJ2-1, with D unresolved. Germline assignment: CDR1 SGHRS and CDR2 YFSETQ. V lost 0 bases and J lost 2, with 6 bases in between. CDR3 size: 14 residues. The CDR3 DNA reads TGCGCCAGCAGCTTGGGGAACCCCTACAATGAGCAGTTCTTC. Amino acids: CASSLGNPYNEQFF.

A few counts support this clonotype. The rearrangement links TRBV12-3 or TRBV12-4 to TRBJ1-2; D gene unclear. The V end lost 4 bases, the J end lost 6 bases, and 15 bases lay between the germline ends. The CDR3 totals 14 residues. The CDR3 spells CASSSTTGLNGYTF. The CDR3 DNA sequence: TGTGCCAGCAGTTCCACGACTGGATTGAATGGCTACACCTTC.

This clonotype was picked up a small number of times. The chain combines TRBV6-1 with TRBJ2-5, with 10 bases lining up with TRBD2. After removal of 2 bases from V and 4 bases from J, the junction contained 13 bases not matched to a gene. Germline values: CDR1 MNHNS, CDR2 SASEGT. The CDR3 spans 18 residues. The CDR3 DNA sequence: TGTGCCAGCAGTGAAAGGAGGATTTCTAGCGGGAGTCGAGAGACCCAGTACTTC. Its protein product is CASSERRISSGSRETQYF.

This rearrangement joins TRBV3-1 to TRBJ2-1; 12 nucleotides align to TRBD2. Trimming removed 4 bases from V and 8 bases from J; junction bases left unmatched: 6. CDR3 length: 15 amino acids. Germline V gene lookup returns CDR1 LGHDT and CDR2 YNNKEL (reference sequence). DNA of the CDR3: TGTGCCAGCAGCCCCCGGACTAGCGGGAAGGATGAGCAGTTCTTC. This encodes CASSPRTSGKDEQFF.

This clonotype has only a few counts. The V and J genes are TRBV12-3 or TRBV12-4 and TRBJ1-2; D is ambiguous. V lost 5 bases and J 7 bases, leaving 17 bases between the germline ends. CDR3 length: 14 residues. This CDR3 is CASSPGSDVGGYTF. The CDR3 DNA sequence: TGTGCCAGCAGTCCCGGTAGCGATGTCGGTGGCTACACCTTC.

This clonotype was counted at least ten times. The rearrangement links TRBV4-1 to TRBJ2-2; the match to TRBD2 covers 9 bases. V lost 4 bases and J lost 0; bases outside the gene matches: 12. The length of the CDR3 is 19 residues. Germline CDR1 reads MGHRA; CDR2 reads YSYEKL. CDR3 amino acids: CASSLYGREGRANTGELFF. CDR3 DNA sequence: TGCGCCAGCAGCCTCTATGGGCGGGAGGGCCGAGCGAACACCGGGGAGCTGTTTTTT.

CDR3 loop: CSASYRQGYNEKLFF. In DNA, the CDR3 is TGCAGTGCTAGCTACCGACAGGGGTATAATGAAAAACTGTTTTTT. This chain uses TRBV20-1 with TRBJ1-4, with TRBD1 matching 8 bases. After removal of 3 bases from V and 4 bases from J, the junction contained 7 bases not matched to a gene. Germline loops: CDR1 DFQATT, CDR2 SNEGSKA (reference sequence). The CDR3 is 15 residues long.

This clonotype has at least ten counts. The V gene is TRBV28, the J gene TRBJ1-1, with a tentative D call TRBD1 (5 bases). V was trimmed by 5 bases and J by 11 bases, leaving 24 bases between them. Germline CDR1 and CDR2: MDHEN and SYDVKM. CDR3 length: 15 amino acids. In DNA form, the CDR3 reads TGTGCCAGCAGTCCCCCTGAAAGGACTACCTGGGGGGCTTTCTTT. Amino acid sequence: CASSPPERTTWGAFF.

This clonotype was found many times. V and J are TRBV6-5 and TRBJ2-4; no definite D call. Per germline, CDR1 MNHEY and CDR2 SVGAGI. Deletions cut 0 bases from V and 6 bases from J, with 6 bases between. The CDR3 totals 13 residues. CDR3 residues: CASSYSNLNIQYF. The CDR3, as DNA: TGTGCCAGCAGTTACTCTAATCTAAACATTCAGTACTTC.

The CDR3 loop is CASSARQNV. The CDR3, as DNA: TGTGCCAGCAGCGCCCGACAGAACGTC. J is TRBJ2-7 and V is TRBV7-8; D is possibly TRBD1 (5 bases). This CDR3 spans 9 amino acids. Germline V gene data show CDR1 as SGHVS and CDR2 as FQNEAQ.

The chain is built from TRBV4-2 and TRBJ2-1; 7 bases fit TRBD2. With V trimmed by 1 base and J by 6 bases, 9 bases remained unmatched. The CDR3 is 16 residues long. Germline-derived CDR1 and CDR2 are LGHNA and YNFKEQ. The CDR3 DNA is TGTGCCAGCAGCCAAGGAGGACTAGATATCTCCAATGAGCAGTTCTTC. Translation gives CASSQGGLDISNEQFF.

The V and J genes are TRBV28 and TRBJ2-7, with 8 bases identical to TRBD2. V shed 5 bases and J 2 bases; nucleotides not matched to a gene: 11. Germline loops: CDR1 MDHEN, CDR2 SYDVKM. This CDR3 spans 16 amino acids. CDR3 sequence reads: CASSPPTSAYTYEQYF. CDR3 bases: TGTGCCAGCAGTCCCCCGACTAGCGCCTACACCTACGAGCAGTACTTC.

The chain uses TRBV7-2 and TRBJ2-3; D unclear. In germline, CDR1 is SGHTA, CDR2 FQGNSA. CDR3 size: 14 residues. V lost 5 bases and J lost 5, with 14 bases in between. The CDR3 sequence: CASSPDYFLDTQYF. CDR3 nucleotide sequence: TGTGCCAGCAGCCCGGATTATTTCCTAGATACGCAGTATTTT.

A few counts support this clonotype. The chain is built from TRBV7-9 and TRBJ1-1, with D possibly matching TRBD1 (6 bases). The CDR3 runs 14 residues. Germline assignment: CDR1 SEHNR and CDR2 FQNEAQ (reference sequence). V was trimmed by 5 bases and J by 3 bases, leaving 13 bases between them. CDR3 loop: CASSNRGPYTEAFF. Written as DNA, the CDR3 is TGTGCCAGCAGCAACCGGGGGCCATACACTGAAGCTTTCTTT.

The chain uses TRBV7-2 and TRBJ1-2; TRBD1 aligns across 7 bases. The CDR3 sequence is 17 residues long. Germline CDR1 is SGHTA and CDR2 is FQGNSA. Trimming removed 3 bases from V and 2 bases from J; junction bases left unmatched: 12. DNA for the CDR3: TGTGCCAGCAGCTTCCCCCACGGACAGGCGCTCAACTATGGCTACACCTTC. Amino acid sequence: CASSFPHGQALNYGYTF. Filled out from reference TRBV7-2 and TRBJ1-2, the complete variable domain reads GAGVSQSPSNKVTEKGKDVELRCDPISGHTALYWYRQSLGQGLEFLIYFQGNSAPDKSGLPSDRFSAERTGGSVSTLTIQRTQQEDSAVYLCASSFPHGQALNYGYTFGSGTRLTVV.

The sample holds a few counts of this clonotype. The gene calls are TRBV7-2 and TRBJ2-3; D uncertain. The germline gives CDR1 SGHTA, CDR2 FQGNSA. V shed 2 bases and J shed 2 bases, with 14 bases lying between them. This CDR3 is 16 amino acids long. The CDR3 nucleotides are TGTGCCAGCAGCTTACGGCCCCTCCTCACCACAGATACGCAGTATTTT. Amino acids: CASSLRPLLTTDTQYF. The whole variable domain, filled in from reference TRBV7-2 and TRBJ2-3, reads GAGVSQSPSNKVTEKGKDVELRCDPISGHTALYWYRQSLGQGLEFLIYFQGNSAPDKSGLPSDRFSAERTGGSVSTLTIQRTQQEDSAVYLCASSLRPLLTTDTQYFGPGTRLTVL.

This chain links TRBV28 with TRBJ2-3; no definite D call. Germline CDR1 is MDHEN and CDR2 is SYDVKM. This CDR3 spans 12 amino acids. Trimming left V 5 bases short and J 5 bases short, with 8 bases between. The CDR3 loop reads CASSTNLDTQYF. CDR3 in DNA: TGTGCCAGCAGTACTAATTTAGATACGCAGTATTTT.

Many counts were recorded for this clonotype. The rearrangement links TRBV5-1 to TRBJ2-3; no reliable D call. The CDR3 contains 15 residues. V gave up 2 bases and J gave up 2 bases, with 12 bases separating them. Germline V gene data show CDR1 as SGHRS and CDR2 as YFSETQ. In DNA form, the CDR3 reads TGCGCCAGCAGCTTATCTGCTGGGGACACAGATACGCAGTATTTT. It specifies CASSLSAGDTDTQYF.

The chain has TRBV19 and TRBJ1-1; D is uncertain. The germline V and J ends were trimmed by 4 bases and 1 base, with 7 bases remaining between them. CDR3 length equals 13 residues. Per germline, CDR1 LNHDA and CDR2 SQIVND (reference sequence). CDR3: CASSTFENTEAFF. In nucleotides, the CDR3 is TGTGCCAGTAGTACCTTCGAGAACACTGAAGCTTTCTTT.

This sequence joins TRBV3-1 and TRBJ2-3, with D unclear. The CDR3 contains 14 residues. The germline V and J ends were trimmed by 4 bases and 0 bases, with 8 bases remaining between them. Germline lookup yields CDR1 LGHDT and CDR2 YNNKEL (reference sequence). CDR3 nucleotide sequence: TGTGCCAGCAGCCGGACGATCAGCACAGATACGCAGTATTTT. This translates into CASSRTISTDTQYF.

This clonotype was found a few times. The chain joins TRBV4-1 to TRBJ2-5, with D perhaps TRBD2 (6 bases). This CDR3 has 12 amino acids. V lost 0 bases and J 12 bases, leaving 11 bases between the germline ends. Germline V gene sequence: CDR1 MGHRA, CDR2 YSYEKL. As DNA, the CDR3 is TGCGCCAGCAGCCAAGATGTCCGGGAGAAGTACTTC. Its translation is CASSQDVREKYF.

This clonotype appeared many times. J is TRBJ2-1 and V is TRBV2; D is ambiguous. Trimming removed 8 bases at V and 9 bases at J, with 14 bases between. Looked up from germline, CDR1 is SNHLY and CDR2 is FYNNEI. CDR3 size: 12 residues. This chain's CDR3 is CASSKGTSEQFF. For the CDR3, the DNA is TGTGCCAGCTCGAAAGGCACAAGTGAGCAGTTCTTC.

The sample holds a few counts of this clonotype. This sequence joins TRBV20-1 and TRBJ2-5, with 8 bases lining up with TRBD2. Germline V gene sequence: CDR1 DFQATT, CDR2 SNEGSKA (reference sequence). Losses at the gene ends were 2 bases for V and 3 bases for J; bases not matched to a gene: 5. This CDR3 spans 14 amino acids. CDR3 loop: CSARSPGLEETQYF. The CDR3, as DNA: TGCAGTGCTAGATCCCCGGGACTAGAAGAGACCCAGTACTTC.

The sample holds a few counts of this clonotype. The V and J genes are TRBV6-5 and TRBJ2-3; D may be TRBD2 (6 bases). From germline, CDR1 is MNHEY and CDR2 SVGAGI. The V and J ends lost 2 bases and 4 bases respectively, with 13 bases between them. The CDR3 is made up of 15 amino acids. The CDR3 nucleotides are TGTGCCAGCAGTTACAGAGGGAGGCTTTCAGATACGCAGTATTTT. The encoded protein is CASSYRGRLSDTQYF.